The 28 T cell receptor beta chains given below trace back to one sample, sequenced in a study of shared clonotypes between healthy human individuals (dated by TCRdb to the early 2020s). CD8 naive samples were CD45RO-negative cells positively selected for CCR7, giving a CD45RA+CCR7+ population that excluded TemRA cells. Receptor libraries were prepared by the immunoSEQ multiplex PCR assay. This is the immuneACCESS table as TCRdb keeps it, with only in-frame sequences that have V and J called. A part of the clones is gone; compared with another copy, unresolved V genes explain less than half, and the rest is unexplained. The sample has about 1,800,000 clones on record, 85% to 95% of them singletons. Approximately 1.2% of the sample lies in the top ten. Sequencing used naive CD8+ T cells sorted from blood. Per the publication, the cell subset or site label means: CD45RA+CCR7+. The receptor set was obtained from a man between 18 and 35 years old in good health.

This chain uses TRBV4-1 with TRBJ1-2, with 7 bases aligning to TRBD1. Germline CDR1 MGHRA, CDR2 YSYEKL. Trimming removed 1 base from V and 8 bases from J; junction bases left unmatched: 10. The CDR3 has 15 residues. The CDR3 region is CASSQVGTEVWGYTF. In nucleotides, the CDR3 is TGCGCCAGCAGCCAAGTCGGGACAGAGGTTTGGGGCTACACCTTC.

This chain uses TRBV10-1 with TRBJ2-1; D gene uncertain. Trimming removed 3 bases at V and 2 bases at J, with 11 bases between. This CDR3 spans 15 amino acids. The germline gives CDR1 WNHNN, CDR2 SYGVQD (reference sequence). CDR3 DNA sequence: TGCGCCAGCAGTGAAAAAGAAGGGCCCTACAATGAGCAGTTCTTC. Translation gives CASSEKEGPYNEQFF.

V gene TRBV5-6 combines with J gene TRBJ1-2; D remains ambiguous. The CDR3 covers 12 residues. In germline, CDR1 is SGHDT, CDR2 YYEEEE. V lost 4 bases, J lost 8 bases, and 12 bases lay in between. The CDR3 is CASSHGGPGYTF. CDR3 sequence (DNA): TGTGCCAGCAGCCACGGTGGGCCGGGCTACACCTTC.

The chain uses TRBV5-6 and TRBJ2-1; possible D gene TRBD1, 5 bases. The CDR3 is made up of 15 amino acids. V was shortened by 4 bases and J by 5 bases, with 16 bases between the two germline ends. Germline-derived CDR1 and CDR2 are SGHDT and YYEEEE. CDR3 DNA sequence: TGTGCCAGCAGCCCAGACAGAGTCCCCCACAATGAGCAGTTCTTC. This codes for CASSPDRVPHNEQFF.

As to this clone: A junction end diverges from the germline sequence, so it may reflect a read error. The gene calls are TRBV7-6 and TRBJ1-1; a weak D match, TRBD1 (5 bases). The CDR3 sequence is 15 residues long. The V gene's germline CDR1 is SGHVS and CDR2 FNYEAQ. The CDR3 region has the DNA TGTGCCAGCAGCTGGCCTCTGGGGACGAACGCTGAAGCTTTCTTT. This sequence encodes CASSWPLGTNAEAFF.

The chain has TRBV6-1 and TRBJ2-3; 8 nucleotides align to TRBD2. The germline V gene has CDR1 MNHNS and CDR2 SASEGT. Losses at the gene ends were 6 bases for V and 5 bases for J; bases not matched to a gene: 10. The CDR3 totals 15 residues. Here the CDR3 reads CASSRYGGGGDTQYF. The CDR3 nucleotides are TGTGCCAGCAGCCGTTACGGGGGGGGCGGAGATACGCAGTATTTT.

V and J are TRBV5-4 and TRBJ2-7, with 7 nucleotides matching TRBD1. V shed 4 bases, J shed 3 bases, and the junction held 7 bases outside the gene matches. The CDR3 runs to 14 residues. CDR1 and CDR2 (germline): SGHNT, YYREEE (reference sequence). In DNA form, the CDR3 reads TGTGCCAGCAGCCGAGGACAGGCCAGCTACGAGCAGTACTTC. Translation: CASSRGQASYEQYF.

The genes are TRBV6-1 and TRBJ1-2; unclear D gene. The CDR3 has 15 amino acids. Germline loops: CDR1 MNHNS, CDR2 SASEGT. The V end lost 0 bases, the J end lost 2 bases, and 10 bases lay between the germline ends. CDR3 sequence (DNA): TGTGCCAGCAGTGAAGCGGCAGTGGGGAACTATGGCTACACCTTC. Its protein product is CASSEAAVGNYGYTF.

CDR3 nucleotide sequence: TGTGCCAGCAGTGAACCGGGACAGATCAATCAGCCCCAGCATTTT. It encodes CASSEPGQINQPQHF. The chain is built from TRBV2 and TRBJ1-5; TRBD1 aligns across 7 bases. The trim removed 2 bases at V and 3 bases at J, leaving 4 bases unmatched. The CDR3 has 15 amino acids. CDR1 is SNHLY and CDR2 is FYNNEI in the germline V gene.

The rearrangement links TRBV11-2 to TRBJ1-4, with 8 bases matching TRBD1. The CDR3 extends over 14 amino acids. The germline CDR1 and CDR2 sequences are SGHAT and FQNNGV. The J segment lost 2 bases and the V segment lost 6 bases, leaving 2 bases of the junction unmatched. CDR3 coding DNA: TGTGCCAGCAGGGACAGGGCGACTAATGAAAAACTGTTTTTT. This gives the protein CASRDRATNEKLFF.

Remarks on this clone: Distinct nucleotide sequences in the sample also encode this CDR3. V and J are TRBV27 and TRBJ2-7; no clear D. Germline V gene data show CDR1 as MNHEY and CDR2 as SMNVEV (reference sequence). The CDR3 contains 11 residues. V was pared by 6 bases and J by 4 bases, with 7 bases between. The CDR3 DNA reads as TGTGCCAGCAGGCTAGGGTACGAGCAGTACTTC. It yields the protein CASRLGYEQYF.

The chain is built from TRBV19 and TRBJ2-1; possible D gene TRBD2, 6 bases. The germline V gene encodes CDR1 LNHDA and CDR2 SQIVND (reference sequence). V was clipped by 3 bases and J by 0 bases, with 15 bases between them. The CDR3 loop spans 17 amino acids. The CDR3 DNA reads TGTGCCAGTAGTATGACCCCTAGCGCTAGCTCCTACAATGAGCAGTTCTTC. Translation gives CASSMTPSASSYNEQFF.

V gene TRBV7-9 combines with J gene TRBJ2-7; TRBD1 might be the D (7 bases). The CDR3 length is 14 residues. V lost 4 bases, J lost 5 bases, and 15 bases lay in between. Per germline, CDR1 SEHNR and CDR2 FQNEAQ (reference sequence). CDR3 DNA sequence: TGTGCCAGCAGCTGGGGGGACAGTAACAACGAGCAGTACTTC. It codes for CASSWGDSNNEQYF. The complete variable domain, with remaining parts taken from reference TRBV7-9 and TRBJ2-7, reads DTGVSQNPRHKITKRGQNVTFRCDPISEHNRLYWYRQTLGQGPEFLTYFQNEAQLEKSRLLSDRFSAERPKGSFSTLEIQRTEQGDSAMYLCASSWGDSNNEQYFGPGTRLTVT.

The chain uses TRBV7-2 and TRBJ1-4; perhaps TRBD1 as D (5 bases). Germline assignment: CDR1 SGHTA and CDR2 FQGNSA. V dropped 5 bases and J dropped 7 bases, with 14 bases sitting between them. The CDR3 extends over 14 amino acids. CDR3 in amino acids: CASSIGTVAEKLFF. Here the CDR3 DNA reads TGTGCCAGCAGCATAGGGACTGTGGCTGAAAAACTGTTTTTT.

The V gene is TRBV11-2, the J gene TRBJ2-7; D is unclear. Trimming stripped 1 base from V and 3 bases from J, with 13 bases between. Germline V gene lookup returns CDR1 SGHAT and CDR2 FQNNGV. The length of the CDR3 is 15 residues. This CDR3 is CASSLAHQLGYEQYF. CDR3 DNA sequence: TGTGCCAGCAGCTTAGCACACCAATTAGGCTACGAGCAGTACTTC.

This clone appeared a few times. The chain links TRBV10-2 to TRBJ1-5, with D maybe TRBD1 (5 bases). V was cut by 9 bases and J by 11 bases, with 17 bases left in between. Germline V gene data show CDR1 as WSHSY and CDR2 as SAAADI. The CDR3 consists of 12 residues. The CDR3 spells CASTDSLGAQHF. The DNA for the CDR3 is TGCGCCAGTACAGATTCCCTAGGGGCCCAGCATTTT.

This chain connects TRBV9 to TRBJ2-1; either TRBD1 or TRBD2 may supply D (5 bases each). The CDR3 is 14 residues long. Germline V gene sequence: CDR1 SGDLS, CDR2 YYNGEE. V gave up 3 bases and J gave up 5 bases, with 12 bases separating them. DNA for the CDR3: TGTGCCAGCAGCGACCGGGGCTTGAACAATGAGCAGTTCTTC. Its translation: CASSDRGLNNEQFF.

This clone was seen only once. The V and J genes are TRBV9 and TRBJ2-2; D gene uncertain. CDR1 and CDR2 (germline): SGDLS, YYNGEE. This CDR3 spans 11 amino acids. V lost 7 bases to trimming and J lost 7 bases, with 8 bases between them. CDR3 DNA sequence: TGTGCCAGCGGTCGTGTCGGGGAGCTGTTTTTT. Its translation: CASGRVGELFF. Based on the CDR3 plus reference TRBV9 and TRBJ2-2, the full variable domain is DSGVTQTPKHLITATGQRVTLRCSPRSGDLSVYWYQQSLDQGLQFLIQYYNGEERAKGNILERFSAQQFPDLHSELNLSSLELGDSALYFCASGRVGELFFGEGSRLTVL.

Notes on this clone: Other DNA sequences within the sample encode an identical CDR3. J is TRBJ1-1 and V is TRBV9; D gene unclear. CDR3 length: 13 amino acids. The ends were cut back, 4 bases at V and 1 base at J, with 8 bases in the middle. From germline, CDR1 is SGDLS and CDR2 YYNGEE. CDR3 bases: TGTGCCAGCAGCCCAATCGGGAACACTGAAGCTTTCTTT. It yields the protein CASSPIGNTEAFF.

The CDR3 bases are TGTGCCAGCAGTTACGCAACGGACTACCAAGAGACCCAGTACTTC. It yields the protein CASSYATDYQETQYF. The rearrangement joins TRBV6-5 to TRBJ2-5, with D perhaps TRBD2 (5 bases). The CDR3 spans 15 residues. Trimming removed 2 bases at V and 0 bases at J, with 10 bases between. Germline lookup yields CDR1 MNHEY and CDR2 SVGAGI.

The chain couples TRBV6-1 to TRBJ2-2; TRBD2 is a possible D gene (5 bases). The V gene lost 3 bases and the J gene lost 9 bases, with 23 bases spanning the gap. CDR1 and CDR2 (germline): MNHNS, SASEGT. CDR3 size: 17 residues. CDR3 coding DNA: TGTGCCAGCAGTGAGGAGGACCTTCCCCCTGTAGTGAGGGAGCTGTTTTTT. Translating gives CASSEEDLPPVVRELFF.

The V and J genes are TRBV6-6 and TRBJ1-6; D unresolved. Deletions cut 6 bases from V and 9 bases from J, with 15 bases between. Per germline, CDR1 MNHNY and CDR2 SVGAGI (reference sequence). CDR3 length equals 14 residues. The CDR3 DNA follows: TGTGCCAGCAGCACCGATCCCGACGGTTCACCCCTCCACTTT. Translating gives CASSTDPDGSPLHF.

A note on this clone: In the same sample, other DNA sequences code for this CDR3. The chain uses TRBV27 and TRBJ2-5; D not resolved. There are 13 residues in the CDR3. Trimming took 5 bases from V and 5 from J, leaving 12 bases between them. CDR1 MNHEY and CDR2 SMNVEV come from the germline V gene (reference sequence). The CDR3 bases are TGTGCCAGCAGTCTATGGGTGGGTGAGACCCAGTACTTC. The encoded protein is CASSLWVGETQYF.

J is TRBJ2-7 and V is TRBV5-1; a weak D match, TRBD1 (7 bases). There are 13 residues in the CDR3. CDR1 SGHRS and CDR2 YFSETQ come from the germline V gene. Deletions cut 7 bases from V and 2 bases from J, with 13 bases between. In DNA form, the CDR3 reads TGCGCCAGCGGACTAACAGGGGCCTACGAGCAGTACTTC. Encoded protein: CASGLTGAYEQYF.

The chain has TRBV5-1 and TRBJ2-3; 14 bases fit TRBD2. The CDR3 consists of 18 residues. CDR1 is SGHRS and CDR2 is YFSETQ in the germline V gene. J lost 1 base, V lost 4 bases, and 8 bases had no gene match. DNA of the CDR3: TGCGCCAGCAGCCCCCGACTAGCGGGAGGGGGCGGCACAGATACGCAGTATTTT. Its protein is CASSPRLAGGGGTDTQYF.

The rearrangement joins TRBV27 to TRBJ1-1; 10 bases agree with TRBD1. The CDR3 contains 16 residues. The germline CDR1 and CDR2 sequences are MNHEY and SMNVEV (reference sequence). V dropped 5 bases and J dropped 3; count of bases not matched to a gene: 9. CDR3 sequence (DNA): TGTGCCAGCAGTCTGCCCCCCGGGACAGGGGACACTGAAGCTTTCTTT. Encoded protein: CASSLPPGTGDTEAFF.

This clone is a singleton in its sample. This sequence joins TRBV9 and TRBJ2-3; D possibly corresponds to TRBD2 (5 bases). Germline V lookup: CDR1 SGDLS, CDR2 YYNGEE. V was trimmed by 2 bases and J by 2 bases, leaving 15 bases between them. This CDR3 is 16 amino acids long. The CDR3, as DNA: TGTGCCAGCAGCGTTACGCGAGCGGCCTTCACAGATACGCAGTATTTT. It yields the protein CASSVTRAAFTDTQYF.

The chain couples TRBV7-2 to TRBJ2-7; 11 positions agree with TRBD2. The CDR3 sequence is 15 residues long. The V gene's germline CDR1 is SGHTA and CDR2 FQGNSA. The J segment lost 13 bases and the V segment lost 5 bases, leaving 16 bases of the junction unmatched. In DNA, the CDR3 is TGTGCCAGCAGCCTACTGTCCTGGCTAGCGGGAGGATCATACTTC. It codes for CASSLLSWLAGGSYF.